A selection of T cell receptor beta chains follows, all from one sample in a study of blood T cell repertoires in COVID-19. Generated by immunoSEQ multiplex PCR, the TCRdb table keeps only in-frame clones and is missing some. The data hold approximately 150,000 clones, with about 91% observed a single time. Specimen: peripheral blood. All receptors derive from a woman between 55 and 75 years old who had recovered from COVID-19. Each CDR3 is given without its conserved first and last residue. D genes are given only for firm matches.

TRBD2	TRBV3-1/TRBV3-2	16	TRBJ2-5	ASSHDAGTSGGLETQY
-	TRBV5-1	12	TRBJ2-5	ASSKEGAQETQY
TRBD2	TRBV10-1	12	TRBJ2-3	ASSEGLVTDTQY
TRBD1	TRBV30	14	TRBJ1-5	AWSSDRGYVGQPQH
-	TRBV19	12	TRBJ2-7	ASSTEAGSDEQY
TRBD1	TRBV27	14	TRBJ2-7	ASSPTFGTGAYEQY
-	TRBV28	10	TRBJ2-1	ASSFQRNEQF
-	TRBV5-1	13	TRBJ1-2	ASTTGTSTNYGYT
-	TRBV30	12	TRBJ1-6	AWSVVPLEGPLH
TRBD1	TRBV7-9	12	TRBJ2-5	ASSLRGRNETQY
-	TRBV3-1/TRBV3-2	16	TRBJ2-4	ASSQGRASPLAKNIQY
-	TRBV7-8	12	TRBJ2-5	ASSRTVRSETQY
-	TRBV28	12	TRBJ2-1	ASSIPRHGAEQF
-	TRBV6-6	10	TRBJ2-3	ASSNSADTQY
-	TRBV2	15	TRBJ2-5	ASSETLGLGGQETQY
-	TRBV9	13	TRBJ2-2	ASSVASTYTGELF
-	TRBV5-1	12	TRBJ2-7	ASSLDRASYEQY
-	TRBV11-2	11	TRBJ2-2	ASSLPGTGELF
-	TRBV5-4	11	TRBJ2-3	ASRYGGTDTQY
-	TRBV7-7	13	TRBJ1-3	ASSSSGASGNTIY
TRBD2	TRBV6-5	13	TRBJ2-6	ASRLAVSGANVLT
-	TRBV5-8	12	TRBJ2-3	ASSQGLRTDTQY
-	TRBV4-1	15	TRBJ1-1	ASSQGVMARGITEAF
TRBD1	TRBV30	12	TRBJ1-5	ALGTGLSNQPQH
-	TRBV6-2/TRBV6-3	10	TRBJ1-6	ASSGRGGSLH
TRBD2	TRBV5-1	14	TRBJ2-1	ASSAASGGAWGEQF
-	TRBV5-1	13	TRBJ2-3	ASSMGTPSTDTQY
-	TRBV7-6	13	TRBJ2-7	ASSLTLDRSHEQY
TRBD2	TRBV3-1/TRBV3-2	16	TRBJ2-5	ASSLQGLAGTPGETQY
-	TRBV5-1	13	TRBJ1-1	ASSLGDRVNTEAF
-	TRBV9	11	TRBJ2-3	ASSVGVGTGRY
-	TRBV28	9	TRBJ1-2	ASRQEYGYT
-	TRBV19	11	TRBJ1-5	ASSATGILPQH
-	TRBV12-3/TRBV12-4	10	TRBJ1-1	ASSRMNTEAF
-	TRBV14	11	TRBJ2-5	ASRDNGGETQY
TRBD2	TRBV4-3	16	TRBJ2-3	ASSQVSASGGSTDTQY
-	TRBV6-1	13	TRBJ1-1	ASSEYGQRDTEAF